These 24 T cell receptor beta chains originate from one sample sequenced in a study of T cells expressing NK-cell markers. For each CDR3 protein, TCRdb gives one entry from its re-call of the 5' RACE reads, without DNA. Listed are about 460,000 distinct CDR3 sequences; about 1.5% falls within the top ten. Sequenced: blood T cells: a sorted CD56 or NKG2C T cell subset, CD4+ or CD8+ T cells, or bulk PBMC T cells (not recorded which). All receptors derive from a woman aged 45-65 years in good health.

The rearrangement uses TRBV2 and TRBJ2-3; TCRdb calls TRBD1, which cannot be checked without DNA. CDR1 SNHLY and CDR2 FYNNEI come from the germline V gene. The CDR3 extends over 14 amino acids. CDR3 loop: CASRNRVSADTQYF.

The chain is built from TRBV2 and TRBJ2-4; TCRdb's D call of TRBD1 is untestable without DNA. The CDR3 runs 14 residues. Germline-derived CDR1 and CDR2 are SNHLY and FYNNEI. The CDR3 region is CASSEDRGKNIQYF.

V and J are TRBV5-1 and TRBJ1-1. CDR1 and CDR2 from the germline V gene are SGHRS and YFSETQ. The CDR3 totals 14 residues. CDR3 residues: CASSLDPMNTEAFF.

The V call is TRBV29-1, the J call TRBJ1-3. Per germline, CDR1 SQVTM and CDR2 ANQGSEA. The CDR3 totals 12 residues. The CDR3 is CSVVTGGNTIYF.

The chain couples TRBV14 to TRBJ2-1. Germline assignment: CDR1 SGHDN and CDR2 FVKESK. This CDR3 region has 11 residues. CDR3 sequence: CASSRWDEQFF. Variable domain in full (rest from reference TRBV14 and TRBJ2-1): EAGVTQFPSHSVIEKGQTVTLRCDPISGHDNLYWYRRVMGKEIKFLLHFVKESKQDESGMPNNRFLAERTGGTYSTLKVQPAELEDSGVYFCASSRWDEQFFGPGTRLTVL.

The chain employs TRBV30 and TRBJ2-1. Germline-derived CDR1 and CDR2 are GTSNPN and SVGIG (reference sequence). The CDR3 sequence is 11 residues long. The CDR3 sequence: CAFFFGNEQFF. Together with reference TRBV30 and TRBJ2-1, the CDR3 gives the full variable domain: SQTIHQWPATLVQPVGSPLSLECTVEGTSNPNLYWYRQAAGRGLQLLFYSVGIGQISSEVPQNLSASRPQDRQFILSSKKLLLSDSGFYLCAFFFGNEQFFGPGTRLTVL.

The chain couples TRBV15 to TRBJ2-1; TCRdb lists TRBD2, though no DNA is available to test this call. The CDR3 is 15 amino acids. Germline CDR1 reads LNHNV; CDR2 reads YYDKDF (reference sequence). The CDR3 spells CATSRGSGRADEQFF.

This chain uses TRBV7-8 with TRBJ1-1. The germline V gene encodes CDR1 SGHVS and CDR2 FQNEAQ. This CDR3 has 16 residues. The CDR3: CASSFTRGLMNTEAFF.

V is TRBV23-1 and J is TRBJ2-3; TCRdb returns TRBD1, unconfirmable since there is no DNA. TRBV23-1 belongs to the ORF category, with a function that is uncertain. This CDR3 has 16 residues. This CDR3 reads CASSPPLAASTDTQYF.

The rearrangement links TRBV28 to TRBJ1-1; the TCRdb D gene call, TRBD1, has no DNA to confirm it. CDR3 length: 14 amino acids. CDR1 and CDR2 from the germline V gene are MDHEN and SYDVKM. This CDR3 is CATGGPLANTEAFF.

The chain's CDR3 is CASSISQGIANGYTF. The chain carries TRBV12-3 or TRBV12-4 and TRBJ1-2; the TRBD1 assignment by TCRdb is unverifiable without DNA. The CDR3 is made up of 15 amino acids.

J is TRBJ1-5 and V is TRBV6-5; no DNA is available, so the TRBD1 call from TCRdb remains unchecked. The CDR3 is 13 residues long. CDR1 and CDR2 (germline): MNHEY, SVGAGI. The CDR3 spells CASSYEQGQPQHF.

This chain uses TRBV5-1 with TRBJ2-1; the D call of TRBD2 rests on TCRdb alone, since no DNA is present to check it. This CDR3 is 14 amino acids long. CDR1 SGHRS and CDR2 YFSETQ come from the germline V gene. CDR3 region: CASSPREGLDEQFF.

This chain connects TRBV12-3 or TRBV12-4 to TRBJ2-7; absent DNA, TCRdb's TRBD1 call cannot be checked. The CDR3 length is 12 residues. CDR3 sequence reads: CASTEGGQGTYF.

CDR3 residues: CASSFSTLVGGTDNQETQYF. This chain uses TRBV11-2 with TRBJ2-5; no DNA is available, so the TRBD1 call from TCRdb remains unchecked. This CDR3 is 20 amino acids long. CDR1 and CDR2 (germline): SGHAT, FQNNGV.

CDR3 sequence reads: CSARAAGTNSPLHF. The J gene is TRBJ1-6, the V gene TRBV20-1; the TCRdb call, TRBD1, lacks DNA for checking. The CDR3 is made up of 14 amino acids. Germline CDR1 and CDR2: DFQATT and SNEGSKA (reference sequence).

The V call is TRBV9, the J call TRBJ2-7; TCRdb gives TRBD2 as the D gene, but with no DNA this cannot be confirmed. The germline V gene encodes CDR1 SGDLS and CDR2 YYNGEE. The CDR3 runs 14 residues. CDR3: CASSAKAGAYEQYF. The whole variable domain, filled in from reference TRBV9 and TRBJ2-7, reads DSGVTQTPKHLITATGQRVTLRCSPRSGDLSVYWYQQSLDQGLQFLIQYYNGEERAKGNILERFSAQQFPDLHSELNLSSLELGDSALYFCASSAKAGAYEQYFGPGTRLTVT.

The genes are TRBV7-8 and TRBJ2-5; the D call of TRBD2 rests on TCRdb alone, since no DNA is present to check it. The CDR3 has 16 amino acids. From germline, CDR1 is SGHVS and CDR2 FQNEAQ. The CDR3 region is CASSPTGTSGFETQYF.

The chain links TRBV29-1 to TRBJ2-3; TCRdb indicates TRBD2, and absent DNA this call remains unverified. The CDR3 consists of 18 residues. Per germline, CDR1 SQVTM and CDR2 ANQGSEA. The CDR3: CSVEVFQREGRGTDTQYF.

The chain recombines TRBV7-2 with TRBJ2-1; TCRdb designates TRBD2, a call that cannot be tested without DNA. Germline assignment: CDR1 SGHTA and CDR2 FQGNSA. The CDR3 covers 17 residues. CDR3 amino acids: CASSSRTSGRANNEQFF.

This sequence joins TRBV27 and TRBJ2-5; the TCRdb call, TRBD1, lacks DNA for checking. CDR1 is MNHEY and CDR2 is SMNVEV in the germline V gene (reference sequence). The CDR3 covers 14 residues. The CDR3 loop reads CASSLVQGGETQYF.

The CDR3: CASSSTGTGGTGELFF. J is TRBJ2-2 and V is TRBV25-1; TCRdb proposes TRBD1, but this gene call is untestable without DNA. CDR3 length: 16 amino acids. From germline, CDR1 is MGHDK and CDR2 SYGVNS.

This chain joins TRBV30 and TRBJ2-6; absent DNA, TCRdb's TRBD1 call cannot be checked. The CDR3 covers 17 residues. Germline V gene sequence: CDR1 GTSNPN, CDR2 SVGIG (reference sequence). CDR3 in amino acids: CAWSSGRVRRGANVLTF.

V and J are TRBV4-1 and TRBJ2-3; TCRdb's D call, TRBD2, is unchecked because there is no DNA. The CDR3 is 11 residues long. Looked up from germline, CDR1 is MGHRA and CDR2 is YSYEKL. The CDR3 sequence: CASSQQRTQYF.